This TCR beta chain was sequenced for a study of T cell responses to AZD1222 COVID-19 vaccine. Study findings and constraints: After the peak T cell response, and only then, were repertoires sampled. Mapped onto spike, vaccine-associated CD4 TCRs spanned it and were dominant at 160-218 and 743-854. White British people made up most donors, females outnumbered males, and clonal diversity was possibly underestimated.

This CDR3 is built from 11 residues. With 10 bases removed from V and 2 bases from J, the gap between germline ends came to 8 bases. Germline V gives CDR1 SGHAT, CDR2 FQDESV (reference sequence). Repertoires were generated with immunoSEQ multiplex PCR, while TCRdb's copy carries only in-frame clones and drops some. The table has about 140,000 clones, 90% seen once. This clone has only a few counts. What it binds is unknown. This sequence was found in an adult who received the AZD1222 COVID-19 vaccine. The chain recombines TRBV11-1 with TRBJ1-2, with D maybe TRBD1 (5 bases). This specimen was peripheral blood, taken 28 days after the second AZD1222 dose. CDR3 DNA: TGTGCCACGGGGGGGAACTATGGCTACACCTTC. This sequence encodes CATGGNYGYTF.